The 31 T cell receptor beta chains reported below all come from one sample, sequenced in a study of blood T cell repertoires in COVID-19. Only in-frame clones appear in the TCRdb table, and some are missing; sequencing was by immunoSEQ multiplex PCR. The sample holds about 150,000 clones, about 81% seen once. Source material: PBMCs or T cells enriched from blood (not recorded which). The receptor source for this set is a middle-aged man who had recovered from COVID-19.

This clone appeared a few times. This chain uses TRBV29-1 with TRBJ1-5, with unresolved D. The V gene's germline CDR1 is SQVTM and CDR2 ANQGSEA. Trimming stripped 7 bases from V and 3 bases from J, with 13 bases between. The length of the CDR3 is 13 residues. The CDR3 region is CSADRRINQPQHF. The CDR3 DNA reads TGCAGCGCCGACCGGCGGATCAATCAGCCCCAGCATTTT.

This clone was counted only a few times. This rearrangement joins TRBV4-2 to TRBJ2-2, with 12 bases fitting TRBD2. There are 18 residues in the CDR3. The V gene end was trimmed by 1 base and the J gene end by 1 base; junction bases not matched to a gene: 4. Germline CDR1 reads LGHNA; CDR2 reads YNFKEQ. The CDR3 DNA reads as TGTGCCAGCAGCCAAGGACTAGCGGGGGCCGGGAACACCGGGGAGCTGTTTTTT. It specifies CASSQGLAGAGNTGELFF.

The chain links TRBV2 to TRBJ1-4; 7 nucleotides align to TRBD1. From germline, CDR1 is SNHLY and CDR2 FYNNEI. The CDR3 extends over 15 amino acids. V gave up 7 bases and J gave up 4 bases; unmatched junction bases: 9. The chain's CDR3 is CASTLQGQDNEKLFF. In DNA, the CDR3 is TGTGCCAGCACCCTCCAAGGACAGGATAATGAAAAACTGTTTTTT. Variable domain in full (rest from reference TRBV2 and TRBJ1-4): EPEVTQTPSHQVTQMGQEVILRCVPISNHLYFYWYRQILGQKVEFLVSFYNNEISEKSEIFDDQFSVERPDGSNFTLKIRSTKLEDSAMYFCASTLQGQDNEKLFFGSGTQLSVL.

The CDR3 bases are TGTGCCTGGACAGGGCCCTACTCTGGAAACACCATATATTTT. It encodes CAWTGPYSGNTIYF. The chain combines TRBV30 with TRBJ1-3, with D perhaps TRBD1 (5 bases). The V and J ends lost 4 bases and 0 bases respectively, with 10 bases between them. The CDR3 is made up of 14 amino acids. The germline gives CDR1 GTSNPN, CDR2 SVGIG (reference sequence).

The chain combines TRBV19 with TRBJ1-3; 7 bases agree with TRBD1. With 3 bases clipped from V and 4 bases from J, the junction kept 3 bases outside the gene matches. The CDR3 covers 14 residues. The germline V gene encodes CDR1 LNHDA and CDR2 SQIVND (reference sequence). CDR3 in amino acids: CASSIQGDGNTIYF. CDR3 sequence (DNA): TGTGCCAGTAGTATCCAGGGGGACGGAAACACCATATATTTT. The variable domain in full, with the rest retrieved from reference TRBV19 and TRBJ1-3, is DGGITQSPKYLFRKEGQNVTLSCEQNLNHDAMYWYRQDPGQGLRLIYYSQIVNDFQKGDIAEGYSVSREKKESFPLTVTSAQKNPTAFYLCASSIQGDGNTIYFGEGSWLTVV.

This chain links TRBV11-3 with TRBJ2-3; D is undetermined. Deletions cut 6 bases from V and 0 bases from J, with 7 bases between. The germline CDR1 and CDR2 sequences are SGHNT and YENEEA. The CDR3 contains 13 residues. This CDR3 is CASSRLSTDTQYF. The CDR3, as DNA: TGTGCCAGCAGTCGTCTTAGCACAGATACGCAGTATTTT. Based on the CDR3 plus reference TRBV11-3 and TRBJ2-3, the full variable domain is EAGVVQSPRYKIIEKKQPVAFWCNPISGHNTLYWYLQNLGQGPELLIRYENEEAVDDSQLPKDRFSAERLKGVDSTLKIQPAELGDSAVYLCASSRLSTDTQYFGPGTRLTVL.

The CDR3 sequence: CASSLRPKDRGHGTDTQYF. CDR3 nucleotide sequence: TGTGCCAGCAGCTTACGACCAAAAGACAGGGGGCATGGCACAGATACGCAGTATTTT. The chain carries TRBV7-9 and TRBJ2-3, with 10 bases aligning to TRBD1. Germline loops: CDR1 SEHNR, CDR2 FQNEAQ (reference sequence). The CDR3 runs to 19 residues. With V trimmed by 2 bases and J by 1 base, 12 bases remained unmatched.

The chain has TRBV6-6 and TRBJ2-2; D is uncertain. V lost 8 bases and J 4 bases, leaving 5 bases between the germline ends. This CDR3 contains 11 residues. Germline loops: CDR1 MNHNY, CDR2 SVGAGI (reference sequence). The CDR3 nucleotides read TGTGCCAGCTGGAGCACCGGGGAGCTGTTTTTT. Amino acids: CASWSTGELFF.

V and J are TRBV2 and TRBJ1-2, with D perhaps matching TRBD1 (5 bases). There are 14 residues in the CDR3. CDR1 is SNHLY, CDR2 FYNNEI, per germline. Deletions cut 5 bases from V and 8 bases from J, with 18 bases between. The CDR3 protein is CASSLAGQASGYTF. In DNA form, the CDR3 reads TGTGCCAGCAGTCTCGCGGGGCAGGCCTCGGGCTACACCTTC. Full variable domain (remainder filled in from reference TRBV2 and TRBJ1-2): EPEVTQTPSHQVTQMGQEVILRCVPISNHLYFYWYRQILGQKVEFLVSFYNNEISEKSEIFDDQFSVERPDGSNFTLKIRSTKLEDSAMYFCASSLAGQASGYTFGSGTRLTVV.

The V and J genes are TRBV7-9 and TRBJ2-3; D is unclear. The CDR3 consists of 12 residues. With 6 bases removed from V and 5 bases from J, the gap between germline ends came to 9 bases. CDR1 is SEHNR, CDR2 FQNEAQ, per germline (reference sequence). The DNA of the CDR3 is TGTGCCAGCAGTCCGTCCGTAGATACGCAGTATTTT. This encodes CASSPSVDTQYF.

The genes are TRBV12-5 and TRBJ1-5; unclear D gene. Germline V gene sequence: CDR1 LGHNT, CDR2 FRNRAP. The CDR3 runs 13 residues. Trimming removed 1 base from V and 5 bases from J, with 6 bases in between. The DNA for the CDR3 is TGTGCTAGTGGTTTGGAATCATATCAGCCCCAGCATTTT. Translated, it gives CASGLESYQPQHF.

This chain joins TRBV7-3 and TRBJ1-5; 9 nucleotides align to TRBD1. Looked up from germline, CDR1 is SGHTA and CDR2 is FQGTGA. Losses at the gene ends were 5 bases for V and 5 bases for J; bases not matched to a gene: 7. The CDR3 covers 15 residues. The CDR3, as DNA: TGTGCCAGCAGCCGTCAACAGGGGGCGGATCAGCCCCAGCATTTT. It codes for CASSRQQGADQPQHF.

The chain joins TRBV19 to TRBJ1-1; TRBD1 matches 10 bases. The CDR3 spans 14 residues. The junction had 3 bases not matched to a gene; V was cut back by 3 bases and J by 5 bases. Germline V lookup: CDR1 LNHDA, CDR2 SQIVND (reference sequence). The CDR3 DNA follows: TGTGCCAGTAGTATCGACAGGGGGCCAACTGAAGCTTTCTTT. It encodes CASSIDRGPTEAFF.

This chain links TRBV12-5 with TRBJ2-7; 9 positions agree with TRBD1. There are 17 residues in the CDR3. CDR1 and CDR2 (germline): LGHNT, FRNRAP. After removal of 4 bases from V and 5 bases from J, the junction contained 15 bases not matched to a gene. The CDR3 region has the DNA TGTGCTAGTGGTTCCCTCCCTCCTCGGGACAGGGATGACGAGCAGTACTTC. Translation gives CASGSLPPRDRDDEQYF. Full variable domain (missing parts from reference TRBV12-5 and TRBJ2-7): DARVTQTPRHKVTEMGQEVTMRCQPILGHNTVFWYRQTMMQGLELLAYFRNRAPLDDSGMPKDRFSAEMPDATLATLKIQPSEPRDSAVYFCASGSLPPRDRDDEQYFGPGTRLTVT.

This rearrangement joins TRBV11-2 to TRBJ1-4; D remains unclear. V lost 1 base and J 0 bases, leaving 6 bases between the germline ends. Germline CDR1 is SGHAT and CDR2 is FQNNGV. The CDR3 consists of 15 residues. The CDR3 region is CASSLAVATNEKLFF. The CDR3 coding sequence is TGTGCCAGCAGCTTAGCGGTTGCAACTAATGAAAAACTGTTTTTT.

In the case of this clone: The sample has other DNA sequences that encode this CDR3 too. In DNA form, the CDR3 reads TGTGCCAGCAGCTTGGGACAGGGGGCCTACGAGCAGTACTTC. Amino acid sequence: CASSLGQGAYEQYF. This chain links TRBV7-9 with TRBJ2-7; 11 nucleotides line up with TRBD1. The CDR3 has 14 residues. The germline V gene has CDR1 SEHNR and CDR2 FQNEAQ (reference sequence). The ends lost 3 bases at V and 2 bases at J; junction bases unmatched: 0.

The table lists this clone with a few counts. This chain connects TRBV19 to TRBJ2-1; the D gene is possibly TRBD1 (6 bases). V was pared by 5 bases and J by 6 bases, with 11 bases between. CDR3 size: 13 residues. From germline, CDR1 is LNHDA and CDR2 SQIVND (reference sequence). CDR3 sequence (DNA): TGTGCCAGTAGTTGGGGGCAGGCCAATGAGCAGTTCTTC. It codes for CASSWGQANEQFF.

The chain employs TRBV9 and TRBJ2-3, with 7 bases aligning to TRBD1. V lost 0 bases to trimming and J lost 7 bases; unmatched junction nucleotides: 8. CDR1 and CDR2 from the germline V gene are SGDLS and YYNGEE. This CDR3 contains 15 residues. Written as DNA, the CDR3 is TGTGCCAGCAGCGTAGGGGGACAGCAAGGGAATACGCAGTATTTT. The encoded protein is CASSVGGQQGNTQYF. Full variable domain (outside the CDR3, taken from reference TRBV9 and TRBJ2-3): DSGVTQTPKHLITATGQRVTLRCSPRSGDLSVYWYQQSLDQGLQFLIQYYNGEERAKGNILERFSAQQFPDLHSELNLSSLELGDSALYFCASSVGGQQGNTQYFGPGTRLTVL.

The chain carries TRBV19 and TRBJ1-4; weak D call: TRBD1 (6 bases). The germline gives CDR1 LNHDA, CDR2 SQIVND (reference sequence). V gave up 11 bases and J gave up 8 bases, with 18 bases separating them. This CDR3 is 13 amino acids long. The CDR3 region has the DNA TGTGCCGCCTCCGGGACAAATTTCGAAAAACTGTTTTTT. Amino acids: CAASGTNFEKLFF.

The V gene is TRBV5-6, the J gene TRBJ1-2, with a weak D call TRBD1 (5 bases). V was trimmed by 0 bases and J by 4 bases, leaving 16 bases between them. The CDR3 totals 16 residues. The germline V gene encodes CDR1 SGHDT and CDR2 YYEEEE. The chain's CDR3 is CASSLARQNNIYGYTF. As DNA, the CDR3 is TGTGCCAGCAGCTTGGCTCGACAGAACAACATCTATGGCTACACCTTC.

This chain uses TRBV29-1 with TRBJ1-1; the D gene is possibly TRBD1 (6 bases). CDR1 is SQVTM, CDR2 ANQGSEA, per germline. Trimming removed 0 bases at V and 4 bases at J, with 12 bases between. This CDR3 spans 14 amino acids. DNA of the CDR3: TGCAGCGTTGAAGACAGGGGCAGGGGCACTGAAGCTTTCTTT. As protein: CSVEDRGRGTEAFF.

This clone was detected only once. This rearrangement joins TRBV7-2 to TRBJ1-2; TRBD1 agrees at 7 bases. The CDR3 sequence is 14 residues long. The germline CDR1 and CDR2 sequences are SGHTA and FQGNSA. Losses at the gene ends were 5 bases for V and 1 base for J; bases not matched to a gene: 4. The CDR3 region is CASSPWDSNYGYTF. The DNA of the CDR3 is TGTGCCAGCAGCCCTTGGGACAGTAACTATGGCTACACCTTC.

This chain uses TRBV5-5 with TRBJ1-4; 7 bases fit TRBD1. The J segment lost 3 bases and the V segment lost 4 bases, leaving 9 bases of the junction unmatched. This CDR3 region has 16 residues. Germline CDR1 is SGHKS and CDR2 is YYEKEE (reference sequence). The CDR3 region is CASSILAGGSNEKLFF. The CDR3 DNA is TGTGCCAGCAGCATACTTGCAGGGGGTTCTAATGAAAAACTGTTTTTT.

The chain couples TRBV9 to TRBJ1-1, with D possibly being TRBD1 (6 bases). With 0 bases removed from V and 0 bases from J, the gap between germline ends came to 12 bases. The CDR3 sequence is 16 residues long. The germline gives CDR1 SGDLS, CDR2 YYNGEE. The CDR3 loop is CASSVEAGVMNTEAFF. CDR3 nucleotides: TGTGCCAGCAGCGTAGAGGCAGGGGTCATGAACACTGAAGCTTTCTTT. Full variable domain (remainder filled in from reference TRBV9 and TRBJ1-1): DSGVTQTPKHLITATGQRVTLRCSPRSGDLSVYWYQQSLDQGLQFLIQYYNGEERAKGNILERFSAQQFPDLHSELNLSSLELGDSALYFCASSVEAGVMNTEAFFGQGTRLTVV.

The genes are TRBV9 and TRBJ2-2; 12 bases are shared with TRBD2. The CDR3 is 17 amino acids. Germline loops: CDR1 SGDLS, CDR2 YYNGEE. Trimming cost V 0 bases and J 6 bases; bases outside gene matches: 6. CDR3 in amino acids: CASSVGLAGEESGELFF. The CDR3 coding sequence is TGTGCCAGCAGCGTAGGACTAGCGGGGGAAGAATCCGGGGAGCTGTTTTTT.

CDR3 nucleotide sequence: TGTGCCAGTAGTATTAGGAGGGACAGGGAGGCAAGAGGCTACACCTTC. Translating gives CASSIRRDREARGYTF. The V call is TRBV19, the J call TRBJ1-2; the match to TRBD1 covers 9 bases. V trimming: 3 bases; J trimming: 8 bases; junction bases outside the gene matches: 13. CDR3 size: 16 residues. Germline V CDR1 and CDR2: LNHDA, SQIVND (reference sequence).

This clone occurred a few times. V gene TRBV2 combines with J gene TRBJ1-1; D is uncertain. Per germline, CDR1 SNHLY and CDR2 FYNNEI. V lost 6 bases and J 1 base, leaving 12 bases between the germline ends. The CDR3 totals 14 residues. CDR3 in amino acids: CASRRLPQNTEAFF. The CDR3 DNA sequence: TGTGCCAGCAGACGACTACCACAGAACACTGAAGCTTTCTTT.

The CDR3: CSGGDRNEKLFF. DNA for the CDR3: TGCAGCGGGGGGGACAGGAATGAAAAACTGTTTTTT. The chain is built from TRBV29-1 and TRBJ1-4; 8 positions match TRBD1. With V trimmed by 7 bases and J by 5 bases, 3 bases remained unmatched. The CDR3 runs to 12 residues. The germline V gene has CDR1 SQVTM and CDR2 ANQGSEA.

This chain connects TRBV3-1 (or the pseudogene TRBV3-2) to TRBJ2-2; D possibly corresponds to TRBD2 (6 bases). This CDR3 region has 15 residues. Trimming cost V 3 bases and J 5 bases, with 13 bases left between them. Germline V CDR1 and CDR2: LGHDT, YNNKEL (reference sequence). CDR3 nucleotides: TGTGCCAGCAGCCAGGGCGGGGCAGGGACCGGGGAGCTGTTTTTT. It translates to CASSQGGAGTGELFF.

J is TRBJ1-4 and V is TRBV7-9, with 7 positions matching TRBD1. Germline V gene data show CDR1 as SEHNR and CDR2 as FQNEAQ (reference sequence). V shed 0 bases, J shed 7 bases, and the junction held 2 bases outside the gene matches. This CDR3 has 14 residues. CDR3 in amino acids: CASSLAGQAEKLFF. The CDR3, as DNA: TGTGCCAGCAGCTTAGCCGGACAGGCTGAAAAACTGTTTTTT.

V and J are TRBV1 and TRBJ1-5; the table names TRBD1, a call not compared with the DNA. TRBV1 is tagged as a pseudogene. The CDR3 covers 18 residues. The CDR3 DNA is TGCACCAGCAGCCAACCAGGGGACAGGATTTATTTCAATCAGCCCCAGCATTTT. Translated, it gives CTSSQPGDRIYFNQPQHF.